This T cell receptor beta chain was observed in a study of T cell repertoires in cytomegalovirus infection. Worth noting for this clonotype: Antigen: not known. A much bigger clone sits one base away, suggesting this may be a read error.

TCRdb reprocessed the reads via MiXCR and lists one record per CDR3 protein. This repertoire shows about 300,000 distinct CDR3 sequences, about 9.2% found once; its top ten account for around 2.4%. Overall study results and limits: The study found HLA-C-restricted CMV-specific TCR beta clonotypes dominating the ex vivo response.

This CDR3 has 12 amino acids. J lost 8 bases, V lost 6 bases, and 6 bases had no gene match. In germline, CDR1 is DFQATT, CDR2 SNEGSKA (reference sequence). Sample: PBMCs. This TCR was recovered from a human donor in good health (CMV status not recorded). Some clones in this sample may be carry-over from other donors' samples. This rearrangement joins TRBV20-1 to TRBJ1-5; 8 nucleotides line up with TRBD1. CDR3 protein: CSAKTGDKPQHF. In nucleotides, the CDR3 is TGCAGTGCCAAGACAGGGGATAAGCCCCAGCATTTT.